One T cell receptor (beta chain) is described in this entry. Following extraction, RNA underwent reverse transcription to cDNA, which served as the sequencing template. Method: immunoSEQ multiplex PCR; TCRdb's copy keeps in-frame clones and lacks some. The sample records 90,000 or so clones, 44% being singletons. This sample is drawn from a study of CD8+ T cells in alopecia areata. Study-wide background: Treated patients were given 5 to 10 mg oral tofacitinib twice daily.

Noted treatment: oral pan-JAK inhibitor, 5-10 mg twice daily. The receptor was derived from a human donor with alopecia areata. The sequencing here drew on CD8+ T cells sorted from blood, taken at week 24, from a patient treated with tofacitinib.

In DNA, the CDR3 is TGTGCCAGCAGCAATGAGGTGTCCTACGAGCAGTACTTC. It yields the protein CASSNEVSYEQYF. The chain recombines TRBV11-2 with TRBJ2-7; D remains unclear. The germline V and J ends were trimmed by 5 bases and 1 base, with 9 bases remaining between them. In germline, CDR1 is SGHAT, CDR2 FQNNGV. The CDR3 is made up of 13 amino acids.